This T cell receptor (beta chain) was identified in a study of T cells in Graves' hyperthyroidism and ophthalmopathy. Regarding the study as a whole: Most thyroid clonotypes expanded above 0.001 were also detected in blood.

This clonotype was counted between two and nine times. The antigen is unknown. RNA transcripts gave rise to amplified TCR beta CDR3 regions. HTBI primers were employed in a first-round RT-PCR of the TCR CDR3. Via MiXCR, TCRdb re-called the multiplex PCR reads, giving one row per CDR3 protein. The sample lists 500,000 to 550,000 distinct CDR3 sequences; just under 20% were seen once. Any patient presenting with uncontrolled infection, other autoimmune disease, pregnancy or lactation was left out. Looked up from germline, CDR1 is SQVTM and CDR2 is ANQGSEA. Trimming took off 3 bases at V and 5 bases at J, with 10 bases between the two ends. CDR3 size: 12 residues.

The V gene is TRBV29-1, the J gene TRBJ2-5; either TRBD1 or TRBD2 may supply D (5 bases each). Input material: blood. The TCR originated in a middle-aged man with Graves' ophthalmopathy. DNA for the CDR3: TGCAGCGTTGAGGACTCAGGGGAGACCCAGTACTTC. Amino acid sequence: CSVEDSGETQYF. Complete variable domain (other parts from reference TRBV29-1 and TRBJ2-5): SAVISQKPSRDICQRGTSLTIQCQVDSQVTMMFWYRQQPGQSLTLIATANQGSEATYESGFVIDKFPISRPNLTFSTLTVSNMSPEDSSIYLCSVEDSGETQYFGPGTRLLVL.